One sample yielded the 32 T cell receptor beta chains listed below, sequenced in a study of cytomegalovirus exposure and HLA in healthy donors. PCR employed 60 Vbeta and 13 Jbeta primers. Data came from immunoSEQ multiplex PCR; TCRdb stores just in-frame clones and leaves some out. The data show under 250,000 clones, over 70% seen once. Sequences were obtained from PBMCs. The receptors were gathered from a woman aged 55-69 years in good health and CMV-seropositive.

This chain uses TRBV5-4 with TRBJ2-7; D might be TRBD2 (6 bases). Germline CDR1 SGHNT, CDR2 YYREEE (reference sequence). The CDR3 has 13 residues. Between the trimmed V and J ends, which lost 0 bases and 5 bases, there was a span of 9 bases. CDR3 coding DNA: TGTGCCAGCAGCTTGGTAGGAGGGGACGAGCAGTACTTC. This sequence encodes CASSLVGGDEQYF.

The V call is TRBV21-1, the J call TRBJ1-5. TRBV21-1 is a pseudogene segment. The CDR3 covers 14 residues. The CDR3 loop is CASSPTAGNQPQHF. The CDR3 DNA sequence: TGTGCCAGCAGCCCTACAGCGGGAAATCAGCCCCAGCATTTT.

The chain recombines TRBV19 with TRBJ2-1; D is possibly TRBD2 (8 bases). The V gene's germline CDR1 is LNHDA and CDR2 SQIVND (reference sequence). Trimming removed 0 bases at V and 3 bases at J, with 24 bases between. The length of the CDR3 is 20 residues. The CDR3, as DNA: TGTGCCAGTAGTATAGATCGAGGACAGGTAAGCGGGAGTGTCTACAATGAGCAGTTCTTC. It translates to CASSIDRGQVSGSVYNEQFF.

The chain couples TRBV25-1 to TRBJ2-2; D unclear. The length of the CDR3 is 12 residues. Germline V gives CDR1 MGHDK, CDR2 SYGVNS. V was pared by 7 bases and J by 3 bases, with 6 bases between. The CDR3 DNA is TGTGCCAGCATAGCTTACACCGGGGAGCTGTTTTTT. Translation: CASIAYTGELFF.

The J gene is TRBJ2-1, the V gene TRBV15; tentative D call: TRBD2 (6 bases). The germline gives CDR1 LNHNV, CDR2 YYDKDF (reference sequence). This CDR3 is 15 amino acids long. V dropped 1 base and J dropped 3 bases, with 10 bases sitting between them. CDR3 loop: CATSRAGLIYNEQFF. DNA for the CDR3: TGTGCCACCAGCAGAGCGGGACTGATCTACAATGAGCAGTTCTTC. Variable domain in full (rest from reference TRBV15 and TRBJ2-1): DAMVIQNPRYQVTQFGKPVTLSCSQTLNHNVMYWYQQKSSQAPKLLFHYYDKDFNNEADTPDNFQSRRPNTSFCFLDIRSPGLGDTAMYLCATSRAGLIYNEQFFGPGTRLTVL.

This sequence joins TRBV11-1 and TRBJ1-2; D is perhaps TRBD1 (6 bases). V was shortened by 5 bases and J by 8 bases, with 15 bases between the two germline ends. Germline assignment: CDR1 SGHAT and CDR2 FQDESV (reference sequence). The CDR3 length is 13 residues. In DNA form, the CDR3 reads TGTGCCAGCAGCCCCAGACAGGTTCGAGGCTACACCTTC. Its translation is CASSPRQVRGYTF.

This rearrangement joins TRBV7-9 to TRBJ1-1; D ambiguous. The V gene lost 2 bases and the J gene lost 1 base, with 11 bases spanning the gap. The CDR3 is made up of 15 amino acids. Germline V gene sequence: CDR1 SEHNR, CDR2 FQNEAQ (reference sequence). The CDR3 region has the DNA TGTGCCAGCAGCTTAAGCCCCTCCCAGAACACTGAAGCTTTCTTT. Its protein product is CASSLSPSQNTEAFF.

The J gene is TRBJ2-1, the V gene TRBV14, with 11 positions matching TRBD1. Germline V lookup: CDR1 SGHDN, CDR2 FVKESK. This CDR3 contains 16 residues. After removal of 4 bases from V and 6 bases from J, the junction contained 8 bases not matched to a gene. The DNA of the CDR3 is TGTGCCAGCAGCCCGCAGGGACAGGGGGGCCCCAATGAGCAGTTCTTC. Protein product: CASSPQGQGGPNEQFF.

This clone is a singleton in its sample. The chain has TRBV6-6 and TRBJ2-7; 11 bases are a match to TRBD2. There are 14 residues in the CDR3. The germline CDR1 and CDR2 sequences are MNHNY and SVGAGI (reference sequence). Trimming at V came to 2 bases and at J to 3 bases, leaving 0 bases not matched to a gene. CDR3 coding DNA: TGTGCCAGCAGTTACGGGACTAGCGGCTACGAGCAGTACTTC. Translated, it gives CASSYGTSGYEQYF.

This clone has just one count. The chain combines TRBV9 with TRBJ2-5; D is undetermined. V shed 3 bases and J shed 5 bases, with 11 bases lying between them. The length of the CDR3 is 13 residues. Germline CDR1 SGDLS, CDR2 YYNGEE. The CDR3 is CASSAHALETQYF. DNA of the CDR3: TGTGCCAGCAGCGCTCACGCGCTGGAGACCCAGTACTTC.

The rearrangement links TRBV7-3 to TRBJ2-3; 8 bases align to TRBD2. V lost 1 base to trimming and J lost 2 bases; unmatched junction nucleotides: 11. This CDR3 has 18 residues. Germline CDR1 is SGHTA and CDR2 is FQGTGA. The CDR3 here is CASSLIGRSGRSTDTQYF. DNA for the CDR3: TGTGCCAGCAGCTTAATAGGCAGGAGCGGGAGATCCACAGATACGCAGTATTTT.

This chain links TRBV7-9 with TRBJ2-7; 9 nucleotides agree with TRBD1. Unmatched junction bases numbered 2, after V lost 5 bases and J lost 0 bases. Germline values: CDR1 SEHNR, CDR2 FQNEAQ (reference sequence). CDR3 length equals 14 residues. The CDR3 DNA reads as TGTGCCAGCAGCCGGACAGGGGACTCCTACGAGCAGTACTTC. This gives the protein CASSRTGDSYEQYF.

The chain uses TRBV6-5 and TRBJ2-2; possibly TRBD1 for D (6 bases). The V gene's germline CDR1 is MNHEY and CDR2 SVGAGI. The CDR3 consists of 14 residues. Between the trimmed V and J ends, which lost 6 bases and 5 bases, there was a span of 13 bases. In DNA form, the CDR3 reads TGTGCCAGCAGACGCCTTCAGGGGACCGGGGAGCTGTTTTTT. Translating it yields CASRRLQGTGELFF.

CDR3 region: CASSSQVNSGNTIYF. DNA for the CDR3: TGCGCCAGCAGCTCGCAGGTGAACTCTGGAAACACCATATATTTT. V gene TRBV5-1 combines with J gene TRBJ1-3; D ambiguous. Germline assignment: CDR1 SGHRS and CDR2 YFSETQ. V lost 3 bases and J lost 0, with 10 bases in between. The CDR3 sequence is 15 residues long.

V and J are TRBV7-9 and TRBJ2-7, with D possibly matching TRBD1 (5 bases). V was cut by 7 bases and J by 3 bases, with 16 bases left in between. This CDR3 comprises 14 residues. CDR1 is SEHNR and CDR2 is FQNEAQ in the germline V gene (reference sequence). CDR3 sequence reads: CASTDPDRDYEQYF. The CDR3 DNA reads TGTGCCAGCACCGATCCAGACAGAGACTACGAGCAGTACTTC. The full variable domain, rest sourced from reference TRBV7-9 and TRBJ2-7, is DTGVSQNPRHKITKRGQNVTFRCDPISEHNRLYWYRQTLGQGPEFLTYFQNEAQLEKSRLLSDRFSAERPKGSFSTLEIQRTEQGDSAMYLCASTDPDRDYEQYFGPGTRLTVT.

The chain recombines TRBV18 with TRBJ2-5; 9 positions match TRBD1. The end of the DNA aligns better with TRBJ2-7, so the J call may be wrong. The germline CDR1 and CDR2 sequences are KGHSH and LQKENI. CDR3 length equals 13 residues. DNA of the CDR3: TGTGCCAGCTCACCGGGACAGGGTATCGAGCAGTACTTC. Protein product: CASSPGQGIEQYF.

The rearrangement uses TRBV6-6 and TRBJ2-7, with 7 bases matching TRBD1. The V and J ends lost 6 bases and 6 bases, in that order; junction bases with no gene match: 8. This CDR3 has 13 residues. Looked up from germline, CDR1 is MNHNY and CDR2 is SVGAGI (reference sequence). The CDR3 reads CASRKTGSGEQYF. The DNA of the CDR3 is TGTGCCAGCAGGAAGACAGGGTCTGGCGAGCAGTACTTC.

V usage is TRBV5-1 and J usage is TRBJ2-3; 9 nucleotides align to TRBD2. The CDR3 is 14 residues long. With V trimmed by 5 bases and J by 2 bases, 3 bases remained unmatched. From germline, CDR1 is SGHRS and CDR2 YFSETQ. CDR3 bases: TGCGCCAGCAGGACTAGCGGCCTCACAGATACGCAGTATTTT. Translating gives CASRTSGLTDTQYF.

The chain uses TRBV6-5 and TRBJ1-5; 7 bases fit TRBD1. The germline V gene has CDR1 MNHEY and CDR2 SVGAGI. V dropped 0 bases and J dropped 1; count of bases not matched to a gene: 0. The CDR3 is 15 amino acids. The CDR3 nucleotides read TGTGCCAGCAGTTACTCGGGACAGAGCAATCAGCCCCAGCATTTT. It specifies CASSYSGQSNQPQHF.

This sequence joins TRBV11-2 and TRBJ2-7, with D possibly matching TRBD1 (6 bases). There are 13 residues in the CDR3. With 3 bases removed from V and 4 bases from J, the gap between germline ends came to 10 bases. The germline CDR1 and CDR2 sequences are SGHAT and FQNNGV. The CDR3 region is CASSFLQGYEQYF. In DNA, the CDR3 is TGTGCCAGCAGCTTTCTACAGGGATACGAGCAGTACTTC.

V is TRBV2 and J is TRBJ1-1; D call uncertain. Germline CDR1 is SNHLY and CDR2 is FYNNEI. The V end lost 1 base, the J end lost 7 bases, and 4 bases lay between the germline ends. This CDR3 comprises 11 residues. Here the CDR3 reads CASSEESEAFF. DNA for the CDR3: TGTGCCAGCAGTGAAGAGAGTGAAGCTTTCTTT.

The chain joins TRBV5-1 to TRBJ2-1, with D tentatively TRBD1 (6 bases). CDR3 length equals 16 residues. Trimming took 0 bases from V and 6 from J, leaving 16 bases between them. Looked up from germline, CDR1 is SGHRS and CDR2 is YFSETQ. The CDR3 coding sequence is TGCGCCAGCAGCTTGGTATCAGGGGACGTGGGCAATGAGCAGTTCTTC. Amino acids: CASSLVSGDVGNEQFF.

The count of this clone is one. V is TRBV18 and J is TRBJ2-5; 9 bases fit TRBD2. Near its end, the DNA agrees better with TRBJ2-7, so the J call may be wrong. The CDR3 is 15 amino acids. Per germline, CDR1 KGHSH and CDR2 LQKENI. CDR3 nucleotides: TGTGCCAGCTCACCAGGCCAGCGGGAGGCCTACGAGCAGTACTTC. This codes for CASSPGQREAYEQYF.

CDR3 coding DNA: TGTGCCAGCAGTTTGCTAGCGGGAGGGGTCACAGATACGCAGTATTTT. Encoded protein: CASSLLAGGVTDTQYF. This chain links TRBV28 with TRBJ2-3; 12 bases map to TRBD2. The germline V gene has CDR1 MDHEN and CDR2 SYDVKM. The CDR3 has 16 amino acids. Trimming cost V 3 bases and J 2 bases; bases outside gene matches: 3.

The V gene is TRBV4-1, the J gene TRBJ1-2; the D gene is possibly TRBD1 (6 bases). The germline V gene has CDR1 MGHRA and CDR2 YSYEKL. This CDR3 region has 13 residues. The germline V and J ends were trimmed by 3 bases and 12 bases, with 17 bases remaining between them. CDR3 sequence: CASSQIFDRLNTF. CDR3 nucleotide sequence: TGCGCCAGCAGCCAGATATTCGACAGGCTAAACACCTTC.

The CDR3 DNA sequence: TGCGCCAGCAGTCTCGGACTAGAAGGTGAGCAGTACTTC. This codes for CASSLGLEGEQYF. The chain recombines TRBV5-1 with TRBJ2-7, with 7 positions matching TRBD2. V lost 5 bases to trimming and J lost 7 bases; unmatched junction nucleotides: 9. Germline V gene sequence: CDR1 SGHRS, CDR2 YFSETQ. The CDR3 runs 13 residues.

The chain employs TRBV19 and TRBJ2-1; D possibly corresponds to TRBD2 (6 bases). CDR3 size: 17 residues. V was trimmed by 5 bases and J by 1 base, leaving 18 bases between them. Germline CDR1 is LNHDA and CDR2 is SQIVND (reference sequence). The CDR3 loop is CASSPLLALASYNEQFF. In DNA form, the CDR3 reads TGTGCCAGTAGTCCTCTACTAGCATTGGCGTCCTACAATGAGCAGTTCTTC.

This clone has more than one count but fewer than ten. The chain employs TRBV19 and TRBJ1-1, with 7 bases matching TRBD1. The germline gives CDR1 LNHDA, CDR2 SQIVND (reference sequence). CDR3 length: 11 amino acids. V was clipped by 4 bases and J by 9 bases; unmatched bases: 2. As DNA, the CDR3 is TGTGCCAGTAGTACGACAGGGAAAGCTTTCTTT. Protein sequence: CASSTTGKAFF.

The chain links TRBV5-1 to TRBJ2-2; D uncertain. V was trimmed by 4 bases and J by 2 bases, leaving 12 bases between them. Germline assignment: CDR1 SGHRS and CDR2 YFSETQ. This CDR3 contains 15 residues. CDR3 sequence: CASSLQAPNTGELFF. CDR3 nucleotides: TGCGCCAGCAGCCTCCAGGCTCCCAACACCGGGGAGCTGTTTTTT.

The CDR3 DNA follows: TGTGCCAGCAGGGGGGCCCACATGAACACTGAAGCTTTCTTT. It encodes CASRGAHMNTEAFF. The gene calls are TRBV28 and TRBJ1-1; possibly TRBD1 for D (6 bases). Germline values: CDR1 MDHEN, CDR2 SYDVKM. V lost 6 bases, J lost 0 bases, and 11 bases lay in between. The CDR3 contains 14 residues. Full variable domain (outside the CDR3, taken from reference TRBV28 and TRBJ1-1): DVKVTQSSRYLVKRTGEKVFLECVQDMDHENMFWYRQDPGLGLRLIYFSYDVKMKEKGDIPEGYSVSREKKERFSLILESASTNQTSMYLCASRGAHMNTEAFFGQGTRLTVV.

This chain uses TRBV15 with TRBJ2-1; D is unclear. The CDR3 extends over 18 amino acids. Trimming cost V 0 bases and J 4 bases, with 19 bases left between them. Germline assignment: CDR1 LNHNV and CDR2 YYDKDF (reference sequence). In DNA, the CDR3 is TGTGCCACCAGCAGAGATCTCCTGAGGCCATCCTTATACAATGAGCAGTTCTTC. This codes for CATSRDLLRPSLYNEQFF.

The chain employs TRBV6-6 and TRBJ2-7; D perhaps matches TRBD2 (6 bases). Between the trimmed V and J ends, which lost 6 bases and 6 bases, there was a span of 12 bases. Looked up from germline, CDR1 is MNHNY and CDR2 is SVGAGI (reference sequence). The CDR3 has 12 amino acids. In DNA, the CDR3 is TGTGCCAGCAGGGCGTCTAGCGTCGAGCAGTACTTC. Amino acids: CASRASSVEQYF.